This paragraph covers one T cell receptor (beta chain) sequence. The data originate from a study of T cell changes during pregnancy in multiple sclerosis. Repertoires were generated with immunoSEQ multiplex PCR, while TCRdb's copy carries only in-frame clones and drops some. The sample lists 40,000 to 50,000 clones, around 93% seen once, with 7.5% to 9.5% in the top ten. The CDR3 has 17 amino acids. J was trimmed by 2 bases and V by 5 bases; bases with no gene match: 14. Germline values: CDR1 SGHTA, CDR2 FQGNSA. The chain has TRBV7-2 and TRBJ2-7; 8 bases match TRBD2. Sample: CD8+ T cells from peripheral blood mononuclear cells, taken in the third trimester of pregnancy. The clonotype was recovered from a female donor with multiple sclerosis, enrolled in a pregnancy study. CDR3 bases: TGTGCCAGCAGCCCCCTCTCTTCGGGACTAGTGGCCTACGAGCAGTACTTC. Amino acid sequence: CASSPLSSGLVAYEQYF. The variable domain in full, with the rest retrieved from reference TRBV7-2 and TRBJ2-7, is GAGVSQSPSNKVTEKGKDVELRCDPISGHTALYWYRQSLGQGLEFLIYFQGNSAPDKSGLPSDRFSAERTGGSVSTLTIQRTQQEDSAVYLCASSPLSSGLVAYEQYFGPGTRLTVT.